The 29 T cell receptor beta chains given below trace back to one sample, sequenced in a study of regulatory T cells in long-lasting Graves disease. Described time point: newly diagnosed GD, antithyroid drugs for less than 3 months. Isolated PBMC RNA provided the starting material for the TCR library. To make TCR beta libraries, researchers used iRepertoire HTBI primers and Arm-PCR of CDR3 regions. In TCRdb, the multiplex PCR reads were re-called with MiXCR into one record per CDR3 protein. Counted here are 420,000 or so distinct CDR3 sequences, 16% occurring once; the ten biggest clones make up about 25%. This sample also appeared in a second study, on T cells in Graves' hyperthyroidism and ophthalmopathy.

The input for sequencing was peripheral blood mononuclear cells (PBMCs), taken at new diagnosis, from a patient treated with antithyroid drugs. The receptor set was obtained from a woman younger than 35 with Graves disease.

This clonotype was detected ten times or more. The chain links TRBV27 to TRBJ2-1, with no clear D. V was shortened by 3 bases and J by 12 bases, with 12 bases between the two germline ends. CDR1 and CDR2 from the germline V gene are MNHEY and SMNVEV (reference sequence). This CDR3 has 12 residues. CDR3: CASSFEGLGQFF. Here the CDR3 DNA reads TGTGCCAGCAGTTTCGAAGGGTTGGGGCAGTTCTTC.

In this sample, this clonotype turned up many times. This chain links TRBV11-3 with TRBJ1-1; D is undetermined. Trimming took off 1 base at V and 6 bases at J, with 12 bases between the two ends. This CDR3 is built from 14 residues. Germline V gives CDR1 SGHNT, CDR2 YENEEA. This CDR3 reads CASSLVKGFPEAFF. The CDR3 DNA reads as TGTGCCAGCAGCTTAGTTAAGGGATTTCCTGAAGCTTTCTTT.

CDR3 sequence: CASSFGNSYNEQFF. The CDR3 DNA follows: TGTGCCAGCAGTTTCGGAAACTCCTACAATGAGCAGTTCTTC. The J gene is TRBJ2-1, the V gene TRBV12-3 or TRBV12-4; D is uncertain. The CDR3 has 14 amino acids. Trimming removed 3 bases at V and 0 bases at J, with 6 bases between.

This chain links TRBV30 with TRBJ2-7, with D possibly called TRBD1 or TRBD2 (6 bases each). The length of the CDR3 is 16 residues. The ends were cut back, 5 bases at V and 6 bases at J, with 26 bases in the middle. The germline V gene has CDR1 GTSNPN and CDR2 SVGIG (reference sequence). The CDR3 spells CAWGGGGAPGASEQYF. The CDR3 coding sequence is TGTGCCTGGGGGGGCGGCGGCGCACCGGGAGCTAGCGAGCAGTACTTC.

This clonotype has ten or more counts. The rearrangement joins TRBV27 to TRBJ1-2, with D perhaps matching TRBD1 (6 bases). This CDR3 contains 12 residues. Germline assignment: CDR1 MNHEY and CDR2 SMNVEV (reference sequence). The germline V and J ends were trimmed by 5 bases and 11 bases, with 15 bases remaining between them. CDR3 DNA sequence: TGTGCCAGCAGTCTACCGGGGGGCTTATACACCTTC. It specifies CASSLPGGLYTF.

The table lists this clonotype with many counts. The chain is built from TRBV11-2 and TRBJ2-3; 9 bases are shared with TRBD2. Trimming cost V 5 bases and J 4 bases; bases outside gene matches: 10. This CDR3 has 16 amino acids. Germline V gene sequence: CDR1 SGHAT, CDR2 FQNNGV. In nucleotides, the CDR3 is TGTGCCAGCAGCCTCCTAGCGGGACCCATCTCAGATACGCAGTATTTT. Encoded protein: CASSLLAGPISDTQYF. Full variable domain (outside the CDR3, taken from reference TRBV11-2 and TRBJ2-3): EAGVAQSPRYKIIEKRQSVAFWCNPISGHATLYWYQQILGQGPKLLIQFQNNGVVDDSQLPKDRFSAERLKGVDSTLKIQPAKLEDSAVYLCASSLLAGPISDTQYFGPGTRLTVL.

This clonotype was observed a few times. The gene calls are TRBV15 and TRBJ2-3; TRBD1 aligns across 9 bases. The CDR3 extends over 16 amino acids. Germline V gene sequence: CDR1 LNHNV, CDR2 YYDKDF (reference sequence). J was trimmed by 2 bases and V by 5 bases; bases with no gene match: 8. The CDR3 region has the DNA TGTGCCACCAGCTATCCGGGACAGGGATTCACAGATACGCAGTATTTT. This sequence encodes CATSYPGQGFTDTQYF.

The chain employs TRBV18 and TRBJ2-5, with TRBD2 as a possible D gene (6 bases). The CDR3 is 15 amino acids. Germline loops: CDR1 KGHSH, CDR2 LQKENI. Trimming shortened V by 3 bases and J by 1 base, and 12 bases separated the two germline ends. The CDR3 nucleotides are TGTGCCAGCTCACCGGGGGGACGGATCCAAGAGACCCAGTACTTC. Protein: CASSPGGRIQETQYF.

This clonotype was counted at least ten times. The V and J genes are TRBV11-2 and TRBJ2-7; no clear D gene. This CDR3 is 13 amino acids long. CDR1 and CDR2 from the germline V gene are SGHAT and FQNNGV. Trimming removed 3 bases from V and 2 bases from J, with 8 bases in between. In DNA, the CDR3 is TGTGCCAGCAGCTTTGCGGATACCTACGAGCAGTACTTC. The encoded protein is CASSFADTYEQYF.

This clonotype was picked up many times. The chain links TRBV12-3 or TRBV12-4 to TRBJ2-1, with 10 bases fitting TRBD2. J lost 9 bases, V lost 3 bases, and 5 bases had no gene match. This CDR3 has 14 residues. The CDR3 DNA reads TGTGCCAGCAGTTTTAGCGGGAGGTCGAGTGAGCAGTTCTTC. This translates into CASSFSGRSSEQFF.

The table lists this clonotype with many counts. The chain employs TRBV27 and TRBJ2-1; 12 bases fit TRBD2. CDR1 and CDR2 (germline): MNHEY, SMNVEV (reference sequence). CDR3 length equals 15 residues. V trimming: 6 bases; J trimming: 8 bases; junction bases outside the gene matches: 8. The CDR3 DNA reads as TGTGCCAGCAGCCCGACTAGCGGGAGATTCGATGAGCAGTTCTTC. Protein sequence: CASSPTSGRFDEQFF.

This clonotype was detected many times. This chain uses TRBV18 with TRBJ2-5; D call uncertain. CDR3 length: 15 amino acids. The germline V and J ends were trimmed by 1 base and 0 bases, with 9 bases remaining between them. Germline lookup yields CDR1 KGHSH and CDR2 LQKENI. CDR3 protein: CASSPQISDQETQYF. In DNA form, the CDR3 reads TGTGCCAGCTCACCACAGATTTCCGACCAAGAGACCCAGTACTTC.

In this sample, this clonotype turned up many times. V usage is TRBV10-3 and J usage is TRBJ1-2; 7 nucleotides line up with TRBD1. Germline loops: CDR1 ENHRY, CDR2 SYGVKD. CDR3 length: 14 residues. Trimming took 2 bases from V and 3 from J; bases not matched to a gene: 3. The CDR3 region has the DNA TGTGCCATCAGTGAGGACAGGGCTTACTATGGCTACACCTTC. It is translated as CAISEDRAYYGYTF.

The chain is built from TRBV5-1 and TRBJ2-2, with 8 bases that match TRBD1. The J segment lost 1 base and the V segment lost 2 bases, leaving 4 bases of the junction unmatched. The germline CDR1 and CDR2 sequences are SGHRS and YFSETQ. There are 16 residues in the CDR3. The CDR3 region has the DNA TGCGCCAGCAGCTTTGAGACAGGGGTGAACACCGGGGAGCTGTTTTTT. It yields the protein CASSFETGVNTGELFF.

This clonotype was counted at least ten times. The V and J genes are TRBV2 and TRBJ2-2, with a tentative D call TRBD1 (5 bases). Germline CDR1 is SNHLY and CDR2 is FYNNEI. Trimming cost V 3 bases and J 0 bases, with 26 bases left between them. The CDR3 spans 21 residues. This CDR3 reads CASSDLGLYLSSTPNTGELFF. Here the CDR3 DNA reads TGTGCCAGCAGTGATCTGGGGCTCTACCTCTCGAGTACCCCGAACACCGGGGAGCTGTTTTTT.

The chain joins TRBV3-1 to TRBJ2-5; no definite D call. The V and J ends lost 11 bases and 0 bases respectively, with 10 bases between them. The CDR3 is made up of 12 amino acids. The germline CDR1 and CDR2 sequences are LGHDT and YNNKEL (reference sequence). Here the CDR3 DNA reads TGTGCCGGTCCGCGGTACCAAGAGACCCAGTACTTC. Translation: CAGPRYQETQYF.

The V gene is TRBV14, the J gene TRBJ2-1; no definite D call. The V end lost 1 base, the J end lost 8 bases, and 12 bases lay between the germline ends. CDR3 size: 14 residues. The germline CDR1 and CDR2 sequences are SGHDN and FVKESK. The CDR3 sequence: CASSQGLGWDEQFF. DNA for the CDR3: TGTGCCAGCAGCCAAGGTCTAGGGTGGGATGAGCAGTTCTTC.

This clonotype has just a few counts. The chain uses TRBV5-1 and TRBJ1-4; possibly TRBD1 for D (5 bases). The germline gives CDR1 SGHRS, CDR2 YFSETQ. This CDR3 has 14 amino acids. V dropped 4 bases and J dropped 7 bases, with 14 bases sitting between them. The CDR3, as DNA: TGCGCCAGCAGCCCGACAGTCGGATCTGAAAAACTGTTTTTT. It encodes CASSPTVGSEKLFF.

The rearrangement uses TRBV14 and TRBJ2-7; D unresolved. V was shortened by 4 bases and J by 0 bases, with 7 bases between the two germline ends. The CDR3 runs to 13 residues. Germline V lookup: CDR1 SGHDN, CDR2 FVKESK. The CDR3 spells CASSLTDSYEQYF. In DNA form, the CDR3 reads TGTGCCAGCAGCCTTACCGACTCCTACGAGCAGTACTTC.

This clonotype was counted many times. V and J are TRBV7-9 and TRBJ2-7, with D perhaps TRBD1 (6 bases). This CDR3 contains 12 residues. The germline gives CDR1 SEHNR, CDR2 FQNEAQ (reference sequence). V shed 8 bases and J shed 2 bases, with 10 bases lying between them. The DNA for the CDR3 is TGTGCCAGCGCTACAGGGACCTACGAGCAGTACTTC. The encoded protein is CASATGTYEQYF.

This clonotype was observed at least ten times. The chain has TRBV12-3 or TRBV12-4 and TRBJ2-7, with D tentatively TRBD2 (6 bases). The CDR3 has 17 amino acids. The V end was cut by 6 bases, the J end by 0 bases, with 21 bases between. CDR3 protein: CASSHNGPGLSSYEQYF. The CDR3 nucleotides are TGTGCCAGCAGCCACAATGGACCGGGACTTAGCTCCTACGAGCAGTACTTC.

This clonotype showed up many times. The chain has TRBV20-1 and TRBJ2-1; 8 bases are a match to TRBD1. Germline CDR1 reads DFQATT; CDR2 reads SNEGSKA (reference sequence). V shed 4 bases, J shed 4 bases, and the junction held 3 bases outside the gene matches. CDR3 length: 13 residues. CDR3 region: CSAMTGDYNEQFF. Written as DNA, the CDR3 is TGCAGTGCTATGACAGGGGATTACAATGAGCAGTTCTTC.

This clonotype was seen at least ten times. This chain uses TRBV28 with TRBJ1-2; no definite D call. This CDR3 has 13 residues. The V gene's germline CDR1 is MDHEN and CDR2 SYDVKM. Trimming took off 5 bases at V and 5 bases at J, with 12 bases between the two ends. CDR3 bases: TGTGCCAGCAGTCCTCCGGAAGGGTATGGCTACACCTTC. It translates to CASSPPEGYGYTF.

This clonotype has a count of ten or more. The V gene is TRBV20-1, the J gene TRBJ1-1; D ambiguous. From germline, CDR1 is DFQATT and CDR2 SNEGSKA (reference sequence). Trimming stripped 2 bases from V and 1 base from J, with 11 bases between. CDR3 length equals 14 residues. The CDR3 sequence is CSARTGLSNTEAFF. CDR3 nucleotide sequence: TGCAGTGCTAGAACCGGACTCTCGAACACTGAAGCTTTCTTT.

This clonotype was detected ten times or more. The V and J genes are TRBV28 and TRBJ2-2; 8 bases map to TRBD2. The J segment lost 2 bases and the V segment lost 7 bases, leaving 12 bases of the junction unmatched. CDR1 and CDR2 (germline): MDHEN, SYDVKM. This CDR3 comprises 17 residues. The CDR3 region is CASKSSAGVGNTGELFF. The CDR3 DNA sequence: TGTGCCAGCAAATCCTCAGCGGGAGTGGGAAACACCGGGGAGCTGTTTTTT.

About this clonotype itself: Relative to the germline gene, one junction end is altered; a read error may explain this. CDR3 sequence (DNA): TGCGCCAGCAGTTCGGCTCTAACCGGGGAGCTGTTTTTT. Protein: CASSSALTGELFF. The chain uses TRBV6-5 and TRBJ2-2; D is undetermined. The CDR3 spans 13 residues. CDR1 is MNHEY, CDR2 SVGAGI, per germline.

Comment on this clonotype: This may stem from a read error, because a much larger clone lies one nucleotide away. This rearrangement joins TRBV11-2 to TRBJ2-1, with D perhaps matching TRBD2 (6 bases). The germline V and J ends were trimmed by 2 bases and 5 bases, with 16 bases remaining between them. Per germline, CDR1 SGHAT and CDR2 FQNNGV. This CDR3 spans 16 amino acids. The DNA of the CDR3 is TGTGCCAGCAGCTTAATGACTGGGGGGATCCACAATGAGCAGTTCTTC. Translating gives CASSLMTGGIHNEQFF.

This clonotype was counted ten times or more. The chain links TRBV12-3 or TRBV12-4 to TRBJ2-7, with 8 positions matching TRBD2. The CDR3 length is 16 residues. With V trimmed by 5 bases and J by 2 bases, 11 bases remained unmatched. The CDR3 coding sequence is TGTGCCAGCAGTCCAACACTAGCGGCGAACCCCTACGAGCAGTACTTC. Translating gives CASSPTLAANPYEQYF.

The rearrangement links TRBV3-1 to TRBJ2-7, with 8 positions matching TRBD1. The CDR3 has 14 amino acids. V was pared by 4 bases and J by 4 bases, with 6 bases of the junction left unmatched. Germline values: CDR1 LGHDT, CDR2 YNNKEL (reference sequence). CDR3 residues: CASSLVTGVYEQYF. The CDR3 region has the DNA TGTGCCAGCAGCCTCGTGACAGGGGTTTACGAGCAGTACTTC.